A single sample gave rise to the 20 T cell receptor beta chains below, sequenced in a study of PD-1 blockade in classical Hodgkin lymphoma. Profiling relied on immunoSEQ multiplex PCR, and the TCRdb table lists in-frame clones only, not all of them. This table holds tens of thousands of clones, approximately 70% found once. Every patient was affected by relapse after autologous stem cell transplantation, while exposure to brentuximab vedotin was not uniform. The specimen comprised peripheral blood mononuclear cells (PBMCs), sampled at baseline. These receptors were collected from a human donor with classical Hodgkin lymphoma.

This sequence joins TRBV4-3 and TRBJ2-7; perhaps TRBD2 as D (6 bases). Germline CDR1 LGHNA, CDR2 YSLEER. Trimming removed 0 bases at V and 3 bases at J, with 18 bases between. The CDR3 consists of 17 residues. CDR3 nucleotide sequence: TGCGCCAGCAGCCAAGAGGGGCCGGGACTGGGGAACTACGAGCAGTACTTC. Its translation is CASSQEGPGLGNYEQYF.

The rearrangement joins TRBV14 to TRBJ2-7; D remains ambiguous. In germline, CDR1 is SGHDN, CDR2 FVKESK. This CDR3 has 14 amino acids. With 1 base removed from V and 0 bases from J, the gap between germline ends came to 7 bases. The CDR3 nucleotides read TGTGCCAGCAGCCAAGGACGGTTCTCCTACGAGCAGTACTTC. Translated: CASSQGRFSYEQYF. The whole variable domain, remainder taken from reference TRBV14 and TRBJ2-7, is EAGVTQFPSHSVIEKGQTVTLRCDPISGHDNLYWYRRVMGKEIKFLLHFVKESKQDESGMPNNRFLAERTGGTYSTLKVQPAELEDSGVYFCASSQGRFSYEQYFGPGTRLTVT.

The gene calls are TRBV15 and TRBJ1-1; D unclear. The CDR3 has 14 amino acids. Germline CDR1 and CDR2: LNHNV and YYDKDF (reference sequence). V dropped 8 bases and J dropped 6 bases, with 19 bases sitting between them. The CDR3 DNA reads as TGTGCCACCTCCGAGGCGGCAGTGATCCCTGAAGCTTTCTTT. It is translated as CATSEAAVIPEAFF.

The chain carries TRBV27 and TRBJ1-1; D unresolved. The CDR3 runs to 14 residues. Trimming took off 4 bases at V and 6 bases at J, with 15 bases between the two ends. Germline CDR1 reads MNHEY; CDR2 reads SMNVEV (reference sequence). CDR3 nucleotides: TGTGCCAGCAGTTGGTCAGGAGCCCAGGCTGAAGCTTTCTTT. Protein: CASSWSGAQAEAFF.

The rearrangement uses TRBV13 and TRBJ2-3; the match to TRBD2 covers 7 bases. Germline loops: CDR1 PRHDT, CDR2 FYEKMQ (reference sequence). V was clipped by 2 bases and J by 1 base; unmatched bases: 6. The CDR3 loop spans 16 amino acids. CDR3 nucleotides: TGTGCCAGCAGCTTAATGGCGGGGGTGGGCACAGATACGCAGTATTTT. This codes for CASSLMAGVGTDTQYF.

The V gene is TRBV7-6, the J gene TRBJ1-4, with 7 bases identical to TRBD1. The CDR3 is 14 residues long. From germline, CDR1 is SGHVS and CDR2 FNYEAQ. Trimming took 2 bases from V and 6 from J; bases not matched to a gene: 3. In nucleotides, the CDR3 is TGTGCCAGCAGCTTACCCCAGGGGGATGAAAAACTGTTTTTT. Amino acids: CASSLPQGDEKLFF.

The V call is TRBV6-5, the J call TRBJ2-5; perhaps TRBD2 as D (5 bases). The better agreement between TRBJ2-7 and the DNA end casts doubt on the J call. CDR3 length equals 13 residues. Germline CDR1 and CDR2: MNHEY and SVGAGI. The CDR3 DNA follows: TGTGCCAGCTCACGCGGGTCTTTGAGCGAGCAGTACTTC. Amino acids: CASSRGSLSEQYF.

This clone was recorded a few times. This chain's CDR3 is CASSVAGASYEQYF. For the CDR3, the DNA is TGTGCCAGCAGTGTAGCGGGGGCTTCCTACGAGCAGTACTTC. The rearrangement uses TRBV2 and TRBJ2-7; 9 nucleotides align to TRBD2. This CDR3 spans 14 amino acids. V lost 4 bases to trimming and J lost 1 base; unmatched junction nucleotides: 2. Per the germline V gene, CDR1 is SNHLY and CDR2 is FYNNEI.

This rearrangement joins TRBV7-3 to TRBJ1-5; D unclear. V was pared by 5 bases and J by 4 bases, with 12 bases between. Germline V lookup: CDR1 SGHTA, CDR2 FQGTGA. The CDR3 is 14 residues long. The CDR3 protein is CASSALGPNQPQHF. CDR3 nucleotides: TGTGCCAGCAGCGCACTAGGACCAAATCAGCCCCAGCATTTT.

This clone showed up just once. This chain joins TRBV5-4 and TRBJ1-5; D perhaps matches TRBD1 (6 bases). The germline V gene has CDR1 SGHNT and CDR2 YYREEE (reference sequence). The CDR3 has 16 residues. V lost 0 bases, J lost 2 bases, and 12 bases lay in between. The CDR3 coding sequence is TGTGCCAGCAGCTTGGCGGAGGCAGGGGGCAATCAGCCCCAGCATTTT. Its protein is CASSLAEAGGNQPQHF.

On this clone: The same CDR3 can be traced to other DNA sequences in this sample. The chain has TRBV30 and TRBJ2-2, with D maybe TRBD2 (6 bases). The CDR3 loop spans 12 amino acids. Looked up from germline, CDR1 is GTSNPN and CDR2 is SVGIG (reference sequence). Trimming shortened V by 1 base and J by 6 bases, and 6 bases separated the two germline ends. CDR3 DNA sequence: TGTGCCTGGAGTGGACTAGCCGGGGAGCTGTTTTTT. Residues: CAWSGLAGELFF.

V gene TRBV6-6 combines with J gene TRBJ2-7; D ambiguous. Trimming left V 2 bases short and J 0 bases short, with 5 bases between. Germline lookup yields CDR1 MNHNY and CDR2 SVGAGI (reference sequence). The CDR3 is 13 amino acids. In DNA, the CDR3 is TGTGCCAGCAGTTACCCTCTCTCCTACGAGCAGTACTTC. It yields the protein CASSYPLSYEQYF.

In DNA, the CDR3 is TGTGCCAGCAGCACTACAGGGGAGCAGTTCTTC. Translated, it gives CASSTTGEQFF. The chain uses TRBV9 and TRBJ2-1, with a possible D match to TRBD1 (6 bases). CDR1 and CDR2 from the germline V gene are SGDLS and YYNGEE. V was clipped by 4 bases and J by 10 bases, with 9 bases between them. This CDR3 comprises 11 residues.

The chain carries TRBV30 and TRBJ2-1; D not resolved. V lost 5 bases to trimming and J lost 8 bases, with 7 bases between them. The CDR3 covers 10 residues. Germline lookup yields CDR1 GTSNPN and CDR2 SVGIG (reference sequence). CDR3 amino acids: CAWYSDEQFF. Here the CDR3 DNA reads TGTGCCTGGTATAGTGATGAGCAGTTCTTC.

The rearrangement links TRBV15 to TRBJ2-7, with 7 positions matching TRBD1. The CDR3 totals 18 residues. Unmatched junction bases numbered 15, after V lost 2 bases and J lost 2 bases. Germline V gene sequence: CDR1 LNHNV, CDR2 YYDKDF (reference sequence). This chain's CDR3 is CATSRFQSRQGPAYEQYF. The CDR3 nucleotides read TGTGCCACCAGCAGATTCCAGAGTCGACAGGGACCGGCCTACGAGCAGTACTTC.

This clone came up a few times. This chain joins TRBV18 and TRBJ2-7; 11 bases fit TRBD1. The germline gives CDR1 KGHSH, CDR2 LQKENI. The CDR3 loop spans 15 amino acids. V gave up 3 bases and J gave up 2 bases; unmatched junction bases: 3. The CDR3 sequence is CASSPPGQGAYEQYF. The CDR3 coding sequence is TGTGCCAGCTCACCTCCGGGACAGGGGGCCTACGAGCAGTACTTC.

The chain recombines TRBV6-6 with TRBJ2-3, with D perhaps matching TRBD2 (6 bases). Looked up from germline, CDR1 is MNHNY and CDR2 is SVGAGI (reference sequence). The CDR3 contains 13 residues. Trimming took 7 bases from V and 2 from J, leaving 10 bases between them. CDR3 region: CASTRGITDTQYF. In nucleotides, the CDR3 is TGTGCCAGCACTCGGGGGATCACAGATACGCAGTATTTT.

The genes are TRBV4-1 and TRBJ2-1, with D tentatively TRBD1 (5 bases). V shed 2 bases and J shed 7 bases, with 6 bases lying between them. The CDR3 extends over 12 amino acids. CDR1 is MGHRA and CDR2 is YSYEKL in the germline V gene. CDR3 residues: CASSQNRNEQFF. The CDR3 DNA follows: TGCGCCAGCAGCCAAAACAGGAATGAGCAGTTCTTC.

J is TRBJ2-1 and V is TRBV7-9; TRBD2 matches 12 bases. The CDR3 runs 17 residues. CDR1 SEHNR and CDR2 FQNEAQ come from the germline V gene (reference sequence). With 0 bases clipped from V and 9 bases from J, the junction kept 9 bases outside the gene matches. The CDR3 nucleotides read TGTGCCAGCAGCTTAGCGTCAGGGCTAGCGGGGGGGCGTGAGCAGTTCTTC. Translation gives CASSLASGLAGGREQFF. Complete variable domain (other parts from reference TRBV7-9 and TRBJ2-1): DTGVSQNPRHKITKRGQNVTFRCDPISEHNRLYWYRQTLGQGPEFLTYFQNEAQLEKSRLLSDRFSAERPKGSFSTLEIQRTEQGDSAMYLCASSLASGLAGGREQFFGPGTRLTVL.

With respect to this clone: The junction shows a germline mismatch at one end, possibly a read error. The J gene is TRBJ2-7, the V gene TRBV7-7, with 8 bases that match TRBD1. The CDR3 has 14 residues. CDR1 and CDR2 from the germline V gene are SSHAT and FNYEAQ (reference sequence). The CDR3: CASSSSGTGAEQYF. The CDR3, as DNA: TGTGCTAGCAGCTCGTCCGGGACAGGCGCCGAGCAGTACTTC.